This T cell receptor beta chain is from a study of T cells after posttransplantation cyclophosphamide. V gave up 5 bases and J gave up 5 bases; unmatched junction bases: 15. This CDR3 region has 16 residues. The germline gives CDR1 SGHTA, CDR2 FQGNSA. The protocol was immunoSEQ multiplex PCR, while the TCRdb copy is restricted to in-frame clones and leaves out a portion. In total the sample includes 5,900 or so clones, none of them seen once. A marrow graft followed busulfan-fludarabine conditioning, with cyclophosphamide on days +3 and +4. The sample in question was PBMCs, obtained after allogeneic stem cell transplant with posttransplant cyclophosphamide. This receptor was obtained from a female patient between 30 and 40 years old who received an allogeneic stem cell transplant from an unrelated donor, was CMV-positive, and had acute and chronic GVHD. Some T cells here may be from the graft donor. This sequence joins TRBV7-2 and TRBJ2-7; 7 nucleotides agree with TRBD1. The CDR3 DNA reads TGTGCCAGCAGCCTGCCAGGAGACAAGACAGGGAACGAGCAGTACTTC. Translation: CASSLPGDKTGNEQYF.